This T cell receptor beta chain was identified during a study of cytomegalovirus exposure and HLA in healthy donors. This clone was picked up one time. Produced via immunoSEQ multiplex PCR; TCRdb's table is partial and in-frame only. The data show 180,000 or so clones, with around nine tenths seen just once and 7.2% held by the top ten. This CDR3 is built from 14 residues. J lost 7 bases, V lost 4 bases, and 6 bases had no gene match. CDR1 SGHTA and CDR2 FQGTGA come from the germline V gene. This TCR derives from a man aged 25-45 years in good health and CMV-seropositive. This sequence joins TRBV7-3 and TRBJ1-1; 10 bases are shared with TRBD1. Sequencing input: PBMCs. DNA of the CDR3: TGTGCCAGCAGCTCAGAAGGACAGGGGGGTGAAGCTTTCTTT. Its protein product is CASSSEGQGGEAFF.